A single sample is the source of the 21 T cell receptor beta chains below, sequenced in a study of cytotoxic CD8 clonotypes in ibrutinib-treated CLL. Profiling relied on immunoSEQ multiplex PCR, and the TCRdb table lists in-frame clones only, not all of them. The repertoire holds about 330,000 clones, with roughly two thirds as singletons. This specimen was PBMCs, taken after 36 months of ibrutinib treatment. The receptors here all came from a human donor with chronic lymphocytic leukemia.

This clone was seen once. The chain employs TRBV4-3 and TRBJ2-7; tentative D call: TRBD2 (5 bases). Trimming shortened V by 4 bases and J by 0 bases, and 13 bases separated the two germline ends. In germline, CDR1 is LGHNA, CDR2 YSLEER. This CDR3 region has 15 residues. In nucleotides, the CDR3 is TGCGCCAGCAGCCTTTGGACGGGAAGCTCCTACGAGCAGTACTTC. Encoded protein: CASSLWTGSSYEQYF.

This clone was seen a single time. The chain recombines TRBV5-1 with TRBJ2-1; D remains ambiguous. From germline, CDR1 is SGHRS and CDR2 YFSETQ. CDR3 length: 15 residues. V was clipped by 1 base and J by 0 bases, with 8 bases between them. CDR3 in DNA: TGCGCCAGCAGCTTGATCCTAGGCTCCTACAATGAGCAGTTCTTC. Translating it yields CASSLILGSYNEQFF.

This clone was counted once. The rearrangement joins TRBV4-1 to TRBJ2-7, with unresolved D. CDR1 and CDR2 from the germline V gene are MGHRA and YSYEKL. V gave up 1 base and J gave up 3 bases, with 10 bases separating them. The CDR3 loop spans 14 amino acids. The CDR3 loop is CASSQGLMSYEQYF. The CDR3 nucleotides are TGCGCCAGCAGCCAAGGGCTTATGAGCTACGAGCAGTACTTC.

The rearrangement joins TRBV7-9 to TRBJ2-1; 9 bases are a match to TRBD1. Trimming took 7 bases from V and 5 from J; bases not matched to a gene: 6. Germline loops: CDR1 SEHNR, CDR2 FQNEAQ (reference sequence). The CDR3 is 14 residues long. This CDR3 reads CASIYRDRDNEQFF. The CDR3 region has the DNA TGTGCCAGCATATACCGGGACAGGGACAATGAGCAGTTCTTC.

This clone has only one observation. The sample has other DNA sequences that encode this CDR3 too. V is TRBV27 and J is TRBJ1-1; the D is unclear. CDR1 is MNHEY, CDR2 SMNVEV, per germline (reference sequence). This CDR3 spans 13 amino acids. V was pared by 2 bases and J by 4 bases, with 8 bases between. The CDR3 DNA reads TGTGCCAGCAGTTTAGGCTGGAGCACTGAAGCTTTCTTT. Amino acid sequence: CASSLGWSTEAFF.

The chain couples TRBV7-9 to TRBJ1-6; D is unclear. The CDR3 contains 14 residues. CDR1 is SEHNR and CDR2 is FQNEAQ in the germline V gene (reference sequence). V shed 3 bases and J shed 10 bases, with 13 bases lying between them. The CDR3 nucleotides read TGTGCCAGCAGCTTTCTCGAGGTGGGATCACCCCTCCACTTT. This gives the protein CASSFLEVGSPLHF.

The chain carries TRBV5-1 and TRBJ2-1; 11 nucleotides line up with TRBD1. This CDR3 comprises 15 residues. Germline CDR1 SGHRS, CDR2 YFSETQ. J was trimmed by 9 bases and V by 3 bases; bases with no gene match: 8. CDR3 sequence: CASSWTGGISIEQFF. CDR3 DNA sequence: TGCGCCAGCAGCTGGACAGGGGGCATTTCAATTGAGCAGTTCTTC.

The V and J genes are TRBV11-2 and TRBJ2-7; D is unresolved. Trimming removed 0 bases at V and 9 bases at J, with 6 bases between. CDR1 SGHAT and CDR2 FQNNGV come from the germline V gene. The CDR3 length is 11 residues. CDR3: CASSLDFLQYF. The CDR3, as DNA: TGTGCCAGCAGCTTAGATTTTCTGCAGTACTTC. The full variable domain, its missing parts supplied by reference TRBV11-2 and TRBJ2-7, is EAGVAQSPRYKIIEKRQSVAFWCNPISGHATLYWYQQILGQGPKLLIQFQNNGVVDDSQLPKDRFSAERLKGVDSTLKIQPAKLEDSAVYLCASSLDFLQYFGPGTRLTVT.

The gene calls are TRBV11-2 and TRBJ2-2, with 7 bases that match TRBD2. In germline, CDR1 is SGHAT, CDR2 FQNNGV. The CDR3 sequence is 14 residues long. V shed 1 base, J shed 7 bases, and the junction held 3 bases outside the gene matches. The CDR3 sequence: CASSLGSGFGELFF. The CDR3 nucleotides are TGTGCCAGCAGCTTAGGTAGCGGGTTCGGGGAGCTGTTTTTT.

The genes are TRBV5-1 and TRBJ2-7, with 7 bases lining up with TRBD1. The CDR3 spans 15 residues. Germline assignment: CDR1 SGHRS and CDR2 YFSETQ. The V gene end was trimmed by 4 bases and the J gene end by 0 bases; junction bases not matched to a gene: 7. The CDR3 DNA sequence: TGCGCCAGCAGCCAGGGGGACGGAAGCTCCTACGAGCAGTACTTC. Translating gives CASSQGDGSSYEQYF. The full variable domain, completed using reference TRBV5-1 and TRBJ2-7, is KAGVTQTPRYLIKTRGQQVTLSCSPISGHRSVSWYQQTPGQGLQFLFEYFSETQRNKGNFPGRFSGRQFSNSRSEMNVSTLELGDSALYLCASSQGDGSSYEQYFGPGTRLTVT.

This clone was counted only a few times. The chain carries TRBV4-1 and TRBJ2-2; D perhaps matches TRBD1 (5 bases). The CDR3 sequence is 16 residues long. Trimming pared 2 bases from V and 1 base from J, leaving 11 bases between. Germline assignment: CDR1 MGHRA and CDR2 YSYEKL. CDR3: CASSQPKGQNTGELFF. As DNA, the CDR3 is TGCGCCAGCAGCCAACCGAAGGGGCAGAACACCGGGGAGCTGTTTTTT.

The chain has TRBV29-1 and TRBJ2-6; tentative D call: TRBD2 (5 bases). This CDR3 is built from 14 residues. Deletions cut 3 bases from V and 0 bases from J, with 6 bases between. Germline V gene sequence: CDR1 SQVTM, CDR2 ANQGSEA. CDR3 coding DNA: TGCAGCGTTGAGGGGAGCTCTGGGGCCAACGTCCTGACTTTC. This codes for CSVEGSSGANVLTF.

The rearrangement uses TRBV29-1 and TRBJ2-3; perhaps D is TRBD1 or TRBD2 (5 bases each). The V and J ends lost 7 bases and 5 bases respectively, with 13 bases between them. CDR3 length: 12 amino acids. CDR1 is SQVTM, CDR2 ANQGSEA, per germline. The CDR3 is CSEVGVGDTQYF. The CDR3 DNA sequence: TGCAGCGAAGTGGGGGTCGGAGATACGCAGTATTTT.

The rearrangement links TRBV27 to TRBJ1-5, with 8 positions matching TRBD1. Germline loops: CDR1 MNHEY, CDR2 SMNVEV (reference sequence). The CDR3 runs to 15 residues. With 2 bases clipped from V and 11 bases from J, the junction kept 11 bases outside the gene matches. The CDR3 sequence is CASSLTGQGIGTQHF. The CDR3 DNA reads TGTGCCAGCAGTTTAACCGGACAGGGAATTGGGACCCAGCATTTT.

This clone was seen a few times. The rearrangement uses TRBV2 and TRBJ2-7, with a tentative D call TRBD2 (5 bases). Germline assignment: CDR1 SNHLY and CDR2 FYNNEI. V was cut by 5 bases and J by 1 base, with 15 bases left in between. The CDR3 runs to 15 residues. The CDR3 DNA reads as TGTGCCAGCAGTCCTAGCTTGGTGGTTTCCTACGAGCAGTACTTC. It is translated as CASSPSLVVSYEQYF.

V gene TRBV5-1 combines with J gene TRBJ2-2; a weak D match, TRBD2 (5 bases). The germline V and J ends were trimmed by 5 bases and 4 bases, with 12 bases remaining between them. The V gene's germline CDR1 is SGHRS and CDR2 YFSETQ. This CDR3 is 14 amino acids long. The DNA for the CDR3 is TGCGCCAGCAGAGGGAGAGAGGCCACCGGGGAGCTGTTTTTT. This encodes CASRGREATGELFF.

The chain carries TRBV5-1 and TRBJ2-3; perhaps TRBD2 as D (6 bases). Germline-derived CDR1 and CDR2 are SGHRS and YFSETQ. Trimming removed 0 bases from V and 8 bases from J, with 16 bases in between. CDR3 length equals 15 residues. The CDR3 bases are TGCGCCAGCAGCTTGGGATCCCATGGGGACTTTACGCAGTATTTT. Amino acids: CASSLGSHGDFTQYF.

Turning to this clone: Other DNA sequences from this sample encode an identical CDR3 as well. The CDR3 bases are TGTGCCACCAGCAGGGATGACTACGAGCAGTACTTC. It codes for CATSRDDYEQYF. The V and J genes are TRBV15 and TRBJ2-7; D is uncertain. The length of the CDR3 is 12 residues. In germline, CDR1 is LNHNV, CDR2 YYDKDF (reference sequence). Deletions cut 3 bases from V and 3 bases from J, with 6 bases between.

This clone has just a few counts. This chain connects TRBV11-2 to TRBJ1-1; 7 bases agree with TRBD1. The germline CDR1 and CDR2 sequences are SGHAT and FQNNGV. Losses at the gene ends were 6 bases for V and 0 bases for J; bases not matched to a gene: 4. This CDR3 spans 14 amino acids. The CDR3 sequence is CASSFDRVNTEAFF. In DNA form, the CDR3 reads TGTGCCAGCAGTTTCGACAGGGTGAACACTGAAGCTTTCTTT. Full variable domain (rest looked up from reference TRBV11-2 and TRBJ1-1): EAGVAQSPRYKIIEKRQSVAFWCNPISGHATLYWYQQILGQGPKLLIQFQNNGVVDDSQLPKDRFSAERLKGVDSTLKIQPAKLEDSAVYLCASSFDRVNTEAFFGQGTRLTVV.

The V gene is TRBV15, the J gene TRBJ2-1; possible D gene TRBD2, 5 bases. Germline V gene lookup returns CDR1 LNHNV and CDR2 YYDKDF (reference sequence). The length of the CDR3 is 17 residues. Trimming took 0 bases from V and 0 from J, leaving 12 bases between them. The CDR3, as DNA: TGTGCCACCAGCAGAGATATGGGAGAAATCTCCTACAATGAGCAGTTCTTC. This gives the protein CATSRDMGEISYNEQFF.

J is TRBJ2-2 and V is TRBV28; 11 bases line up with TRBD2. CDR3 length equals 13 residues. The V gene end was trimmed by 6 bases and the J gene end by 6 bases; junction bases not matched to a gene: 0. Per the germline V gene, CDR1 is MDHEN and CDR2 is SYDVKM. The CDR3 sequence is CASRTSGAGELFF. The CDR3 DNA reads TGTGCCAGCAGGACTAGCGGGGCCGGGGAGCTGTTTTTT.